One and the same sample provided the 9 T cell receptor beta chains below, sequenced in a study of identical twins. Via MiXCR, TCRdb re-called the 5' RACE reads, giving one row per CDR3 protein. The top ten hold more than 0.8% of the sample, which has around 510,000 distinct CDR3 sequences, about 13% seen once. This same sample was also part of a study on yellow fever vaccine responses in identical twins.

Sequenced input: CD4+ T cells sorted from blood. The receptors stem from a woman aged 18-29 years in good health.

This clonotype has only a few counts. The chain employs TRBV24-1 and TRBJ2-7; D might be TRBD1 (6 bases). V was shortened by 3 bases and J by 1 base, with 12 bases between the two germline ends. CDR1 and CDR2 from the germline V gene are KGHDR and SFDVKD. This CDR3 region has 15 residues. The CDR3 is CATSDGGFLSYEQYF. CDR3 sequence (DNA): TGTGCCACCAGTGATGGGGGCTTTCTATCCTACGAGCAGTACTTC.

The chain links TRBV20-1 to TRBJ2-5; 7 bases are a match to TRBD1. V lost 5 bases to trimming and J lost 5 bases; unmatched junction nucleotides: 11. Germline-derived CDR1 and CDR2 are DFQATT and SNEGSKA (reference sequence). There are 14 residues in the CDR3. The DNA for the CDR3 is TGCAGTGCTTGGACCGACAGGGTCCGGGAGACCCAGTACTTC. Its translation: CSAWTDRVRETQYF.

This clonotype was counted at least ten times. The rearrangement joins TRBV15 to TRBJ2-5; D is undetermined. Germline CDR1 reads LNHNV; CDR2 reads YYDKDF (reference sequence). Trimming cost V 0 bases and J 1 base, with 9 bases left between them. This CDR3 contains 15 residues. The CDR3 nucleotides read TGTGCCACCAGCAGAGATCAGTGGGGCCAAGAGACCCAGTACTTC. Encoded protein: CATSRDQWGQETQYF.

The rearrangement joins TRBV29-1 to TRBJ2-7; D is possibly TRBD2 (6 bases). The V end was cut by 5 bases, the J end by 2 bases, with 13 bases between. This CDR3 spans 13 amino acids. The germline V gene encodes CDR1 SQVTM and CDR2 ANQGSEA. The CDR3 DNA sequence: TGCAGCGTTAGAGGAGGGAACGCCTACGAGCAGTACTTC. This codes for CSVRGGNAYEQYF.

This clonotype has a handful of counts. The gene calls are TRBV5-1 and TRBJ1-1; D unresolved. This CDR3 region has 11 residues. Germline values: CDR1 SGHRS, CDR2 YFSETQ. V was shortened by 3 bases and J by 7 bases, with 7 bases between the two germline ends. This CDR3 reads CASSSAREAFF. For the CDR3, the DNA is TGCGCCAGCAGCTCGGCACGTGAAGCTTTCTTT.

This chain links TRBV18 with TRBJ1-1; possibly TRBD1 for D (6 bases). The CDR3 has 11 residues. With 3 bases removed from V and 8 bases from J, the gap between germline ends came to 7 bases. The germline V gene has CDR1 KGHSH and CDR2 LQKENI. The CDR3 loop reads CASSPDREAFF. The DNA for the CDR3 is TGTGCCAGCTCACCTGACAGGGAAGCTTTCTTT.

This clonotype was counted ten times or more. The chain is built from TRBV28 and TRBJ2-7, with 8 bases identical to TRBD1. Trimming removed 5 bases from V and 7 bases from J; junction bases left unmatched: 10. The CDR3 extends over 14 amino acids. Germline V gives CDR1 MDHEN, CDR2 SYDVKM. CDR3 DNA sequence: TGTGCCAGCAGTGCCAAACGACAGGGGTGGGAGCAGTACTTC. This translates into CASSAKRQGWEQYF. Filled out from reference TRBV28 and TRBJ2-7, the complete variable domain reads DVKVTQSSRYLVKRTGEKVFLECVQDMDHENMFWYRQDPGLGLRLIYFSYDVKMKEKGDIPEGYSVSREKKERFSLILESASTNQTSMYLCASSAKRQGWEQYFGPGTRLTVT.

J is TRBJ1-2 and V is TRBV29-1, with D possibly being TRBD1 (5 bases). CDR1 SQVTM and CDR2 ANQGSEA come from the germline V gene. Trimming cost V 6 bases and J 5 bases, with 16 bases left between them. The CDR3 spans 13 residues. CDR3 nucleotides: TGCAGCGTCCTTTCAGGGATTGGTTATGGCTACACCTTC. As protein: CSVLSGIGYGYTF.

This clonotype was recorded a few times. The rearrangement joins TRBV2 to TRBJ2-3; no firm D call. This CDR3 comprises 11 residues. Germline V gives CDR1 SNHLY, CDR2 FYNNEI. Trimming took off 5 bases at V and 4 bases at J, with 4 bases between the two ends. The DNA of the CDR3 is TGTGCCAGCAGTAAGTCAGATACGCAGTATTTT. Encoded protein: CASSKSDTQYF.